Sequencing of this T cell receptor (beta chain) was carried out in a study of blood T cells in healthy people across ages (dated by TCRdb to about 2015). With regard to the full study: Template switching captured roughly one uniquely barcoded TCR beta cDNA molecule per two T cells in model experiments. Donors were grouped into four age groups: young (average approximately 15 years), middle-aged (around 39), aged (approximately 67) and long-lived (just over 80). Age-related changes in TCR beta repertoire diversity were measured in the study by deep sequencing normalized with unique cDNA molecular identifiers. To avoid experimental bias, donors of different ages were spread randomly across the sequencing lanes. Using the same blood draw, the study looked at two additional independent replicas of 1 million unique cDNA reads for two donors, one aged 18 to 30 and the other aged 80 or older.

V has 3 bases trimmed and J has 3 bases trimmed; junction bases matching no gene number 9. Taken from the germline V gene (reference sequence), the CDR1 and CDR2 loops are LNHNV and YYDKDF. The cysteine opens and the phenylalanine closes a CDR3 of 16 amino acids. This entry keeps only the CDR3 DNA: 48 bases, framed from base 1. Library preparation used 5' RACE. A second PCR of about 6 to 11 cycles was performed with a sample-barcoded 5' primer and a J-beta primer mix. A template-switch 5' adaptor carrying 12 random nucleotides introduced a unique molecular identifier onto each TCR beta cDNA molecule. Each sample yielded at least 2.5 million CDR3-containing paired-end reads. All of the RNA was converted into first-strand cDNA using the Mint cDNA synthesis kit, with a TRBC-specific oligonucleotide serving as the primer. Following uracil-DNA glycosylase treatment, a first 18-cycle PCR with universal primers M1SS and BC2_uni_R was performed on all cDNA. The paper's data handling went like this. Normalization of each sample was performed by random selection of 1 million high-quality reads, each carrying a distinct molecular identifier. Reads with shared molecular identifiers were discarded instead of being binned into consensus sequences. MiTCR, with a Q25 quality threshold and the strictest error-elimination algorithm, was used for CDR3 identification, clonotype clustering and error correction. A nonparametric unseen species model with Euler transformation was used to estimate a lower bound on total TCR beta diversity. In TCRdb, the public reads were trimmed at Q25 with fastp and aligned with MiXCR, with productive beta chains retained. Each entry is one CDR3 protein sequence, shown with its most common DNA and genes. In this record, the V and J calls reflect TCRdb's handling and not the investigators' own analysis. Counted in this sample were approximately 1,700,000 distinct CDR3 sequences; 35% to 50% of them appeared once. The top ten constitute 23% of the sample.

The donors were roughly 40 Caucasian individuals from Russia, aged roughly 6 to 95 years, who were systemically healthy. Approximately 9.3 milliliters of peripheral blood were drawn from each donor into EDTA-treated Vacutainer tubes. PBMCs were isolated by Ficoll-Paque density-gradient centrifugation, with at least 7 million obtained per sample. Total RNA, at least 5 micrograms per sample, was extracted from PBMCs with Trizol reagent. For every donor, an aliquot of PBMCs went through flow cytometry to measure the percentages of naive CD45RAhigh/CD27high T cells. Concerning this clonotype: The clone's antigen remains unknown. Per-base qualities were not stored, and no clone one base away is much larger.

Broad study findings and their caveats: The CMV infection status of donors was not known, potentially confounding age-related changes in expanded clonotypes. Observed TCR beta diversity correlated strongly with the percentage of naive T cells measured by flow cytometry. Observed TCR beta diversity per million T cells fell roughly linearly with age, and a significant reduction was already apparent by age about 36. Estimates of total diversity from one million sequenced T cells were regarded as lower bounds and underestimates. Compared with the aged group, the long-lived group had more naive CD4+ T cells, fewer expanded clones and increased TCR diversity, suggesting age selection. Conclusive comparison of naive and antigen-experienced compartments was prevented by the profiling of bulk unsorted PBMCs.

Sequenced: blood. Recombination joined TRBV15 with TRBJ2-3, with 7 bases matching TRBD2. The clonotype was recovered from a human donor in good health. CDR3 reads: CATSSGLVLRTDTQYF. The DNA reads as follows: TGTGCCACCAGCAGTGGACTAGTTCTAAGGACAGATACGCAGTATTTT.